These 5 T cell receptor beta chains originate from one sample sequenced in a study of molecular identifiers for immune sequencing clone quantification. TCRdb redid the calling of the PCR reads with MiXCR, one entry per CDR3 protein. Of about 100,000 distinct CDR3 sequences listed, approximately 22% were seen once; the top ten hold around 1.1%. Sequencing was performed on naive CD8+ T cells from blood, with Jurkat cell RNA spiked in. This sample's subset: FACS-sorted CD8+CD4-CCR7+CD45RA+ naive T cells. These receptors were collected from a human donor in good health. Some libraries in this study had Jurkat cell RNA spiked in.

The sample holds many counts of this clonotype. This chain uses TRBV12-5 with TRBJ2-1; 12 bases line up with TRBD2. This CDR3 has 16 residues. Trimming removed 5 bases from V and 7 bases from J; junction bases left unmatched: 9. Germline values: CDR1 LGHNT, CDR2 FRNRAP. The CDR3 spells CASGPGLAGLGNEQFF. CDR3 nucleotide sequence: TGTGCTAGTGGTCCTGGACTAGCGGGATTGGGGAATGAGCAGTTCTTC.

Ten or more counts support this clonotype. This rearrangement joins TRBV19 to TRBJ2-3; D gene uncertain. The CDR3 extends over 11 amino acids. Trimming took off 7 bases at V and 4 bases at J, with 6 bases between the two ends. Germline CDR1 and CDR2: LNHDA and SQIVND (reference sequence). The CDR3 sequence: CASTKADTQYF. The CDR3 coding sequence is TGTGCCAGTACGAAGGCAGATACGCAGTATTTT.

In the case of this clonotype: An end of the junction does not agree with germline; a read error may underlie this. V usage is TRBV5-6 and J usage is TRBJ2-5; D may match TRBD1 or TRBD2 (6 bases each). Germline lookup yields CDR1 SGHDT and CDR2 YYEEEE. The CDR3 has 13 residues. DNA of the CDR3: TGTGCCAGCAGCTTCACAGGGACTGAGACCCGGTACTTC. It yields the protein CASSFTGTETRYF.

The chain combines TRBV29-1 with TRBJ2-1, with D possibly TRBD1 on 6 matching bases. Germline V CDR1 and CDR2: SQVTM, ANQGSEA. V lost 7 bases and J lost 6, with 19 bases in between. The CDR3 loop spans 14 amino acids. The chain's CDR3 is CSGWVGARANEQFF. DNA of the CDR3: TGCAGCGGCTGGGTGGGGGCCCGGGCCAATGAGCAGTTCTTC.

This clonotype appeared a few times. V gene TRBV28 combines with J gene TRBJ2-5; 7 bases align to TRBD1. Trimming at V came to 3 bases and at J to 2 bases, leaving 15 bases not matched to a gene. CDR3 length: 18 amino acids. In germline, CDR1 is MDHEN, CDR2 SYDVKM. The CDR3 loop is CASSFDPKQRDSQETQYF. The CDR3, as DNA: TGTGCCAGCAGTTTTGATCCGAAACAAAGGGACAGTCAAGAGACCCAGTACTTC.